A single T cell receptor beta chain is shown here with its context. The antigen is undetermined. The data stem from a study of long-term antiretroviral therapy in people with HIV. Overall study findings and caveats: Versus controls, repertoires in people with HIV had narrower CDR3 length ranges.

Run at survey level, the immunoSEQ assay was version v3.0. Libraries were prepared by immunoSEQ multiplex PCR; TCRdb keeps only in-frame clonotypes and omits some of them. Seen here are tens of thousands of clones, about 86% observed once, and the top ten hold under 5%. The sequences come from unsorted PBMCs, collected approximately 2.7 years after starting antiretroviral therapy. The sequence was collected from a man aged 40-49 years with HIV.

The CDR3 spells CASSLDMAGPNGTDTQYF. The CDR3 DNA sequence: TGTGCCAGCAGCTTGGATATGGCGGGCCCTAACGGCACAGATACGCAGTATTTT. The rearrangement uses TRBV5-6 and TRBJ2-3; perhaps TRBD2 as D (5 bases). The germline V and J ends were trimmed by 0 bases and 1 base, with 18 bases remaining between them. Germline V gives CDR1 SGHDT, CDR2 YYEEEE. The CDR3 totals 18 residues. Variable domain in full (rest from reference TRBV5-6 and TRBJ2-3): DAGVTQSPTHLIKTRGQQVTLRCSPKSGHDTVSWYQQALGQGPQFIFQYYEEEERQRGNFPDRFSGHQFPNYSSELNVNALLLGDSALYLCASSLDMAGPNGTDTQYFGPGTRLTVL.